This TCR beta chain originates from a study of blood T cell repertoires in COVID-19. Study in general: Samples taken during acute and convalescent COVID-19 were collected in the United States, Italy and Spain. T cells, B-cell-depleted T cells, or PBMCs provided the cDNA or gDNA that served as material.

This CDR3 is built from 11 residues. Trimming cost V 2 bases and J 5 bases, with 3 bases left between them. Germline CDR1 and CDR2: SNHLY and FYNNEI. In the study's own analysis: Amplifying reference gene primers gave estimates of nucleated cell counts. The assay was immunoSEQ multiplex PCR, and TCRdb's table has in-frame clones only and misses some. The V and J calls and clone size are taken from that table; D and trimming were inferred from the DNA. The data hold roughly 50,000 clones, with more than 85% observed a single time. The TCR comes from a man aged 45-65 years with active COVID-19. The specimen sequenced was peripheral blood. V is TRBV2 and J is TRBJ1-2; D uncertain. The CDR3 is CASSEQYGYTF. As DNA, the CDR3 is TGTGCCAGCAGTGAACAGTATGGCTACACCTTC.